Described below is a single T cell receptor (beta chain) sequence and its context. Which antigen it targets is not known. One base away there is no much larger clone; base qualities are not given. Library preparation was by the immunoSEQ multiplex PCR assay. TCRdb provides this immuneACCESS table in a form limited to in-frame rearrangements. Some clones are lacking; in checked studies, under half of them reflect an unresolved V gene, and why the rest are absent is not known. A total of about 34,000 clones appear in this sample, around 86% of them only once. The leading ten clones occupy roughly 2.6% of the sample. These data belong to a study of T cells in narcolepsy (dated 2018 in TCRdb). For the study in its entirety: Patients with narcolepsy type 1 or type 2 (NT1, NT2) were enrolled in the study together with healthy control donors. To look for autoreactive T cells in narcolepsy patients that target self-antigens of hypocretin neurons (hypocretin, TRIB2), the study used TCR Vbeta sequencing to follow clonotypes in blood and CSF.

The paper's findings and limits, for the study overall: Certain blood memory CD4+ repertoires from patients and controls had no sequences that matched autoreactive T cell clones. Autoreactive clonotypes were reported to be detected serially in the blood of the same patients and of different patients, but not in the blood of healthy controls. Numbers of sequenced blood memory CD4+ clonotypes were comparable, with averages of about 39,494 in patients and fewer than 35,000 in controls. In plots comparing CSF and blood CD4+ T cell clonotypes from the same patient, HCRT-specific and TRIB2-specific autoreactive clonotypes were highlighted.

For TCR Vbeta sequencing, memory CD4+ T cells were sorted ex vivo from the peripheral blood of both healthy controls and narcolepsy patients. The sequenced sample was CD45RA- memory CD4+ T cells from PBMCs. The cell subset or site label for this specimen denotes: memory T cells sorted ex vivo from peripheral blood. This TCR came from a human donor with narcolepsy.

CDR3 sequence: CASSRGRAAYEQYF. In nucleotide form, the sequence is TGTGCCAGCAGCCGGGGGAGGGCGGCCTACGAGCAGTACTTC. This receptor chain uses TRBV5-6 and TRBJ2-7, with TRBD2 matching 7 junction bases. Unmatched junction bases come to 6, with V trimmed by 4 bases and J by 2 bases. Sequences SGHDT (CDR1) and YYEEEE (CDR2) are obtained from the germline V gene. The CDR3 spans 14 residues, from the cysteine through the phenylalanine. CDR3 DNA is the only sequence kept; it has 42 bases, read in frame from the first base.